The clone carrying this T cell receptor (beta chain) came up a few times. Its specificity is unknown. The sample belongs to a study of T-cell reconstitution after alpha-beta-depleted transplantation in children. Library preparation (for TCRbeta) was performed with unique molecular identifiers. In TCRdb, the PCR reads were re-called with MiXCR into one record per CDR3 protein. The data show some 600,000 distinct CDR3 sequences, 10% to 15% seen once. Study-wide findings and caveats: Where some patients showed high TCRbeta diversity at day 60, it came from recipient T cells and thymic progenitors that had survived. Several hundred expanded graft clones reportedly supplied alpha-beta T cells about two months after transplant. Newly produced T cells mostly accounted for T-cell counts and diversity one year post-transplant.

CDR1 and CDR2 from the germline V gene are MDHEN and SYDVKM. The CDR3 contains 18 residues. The junction had 15 bases not matched to a gene; V was cut back by 5 bases and J by 3 bases. Sample: PBMCs, mostly from graft donor cells, taken 360 days after TCRalphabeta/CD19-depleted stem cell transplant. This receptor was identified in a male patient between 5 and 17 years old who had a stem cell transplant for acute myeloid leukemia, so the T cells may come from the graft donor. The gene calls are TRBV28 and TRBJ2-4; 8 nucleotides line up with TRBD1. The CDR3 nucleotides read TGTGCCAGCAGTCGTCCCCTCCATGGACAGGGCTTCAAAAACATTCAGTACTTC. Its protein product is CASSRPLHGQGFKNIQYF.